This T cell receptor beta chain stems from a study of blood T cell repertoires in COVID-19. Study-wide background: The United States, Italy and Spain were the sources of the acute and convalescent COVID-19 samples. In each case, the material was cDNA or gDNA derived from T cells, B-cell-depleted T cells, or PBMCs.

Enrolment of Seattle patients took place during active infection, and they were followed longitudinally. V was cut by 0 bases and J by 0 bases, with 15 bases left in between. The germline gives CDR1 SGHDN, CDR2 FVKESK. This CDR3 contains 18 residues. How the authors handled the data: For nucleated cells, counts were estimated from reference gene primer amplification. Here immunoSEQ multiplex PCR was the method, and the copy in TCRdb shows in-frame clones only, minus some. V and J calls and clone size are those listed in that table; D and trimming were worked out from the DNA. Counted here are 30,000 to 35,000 clones, approximately 91% occurring once; the ten biggest clones make up approximately 7.9%.

The sequence was obtained from a man between 60 and 75 years old with COVID-19, enrolled during active disease. The chain carries TRBV14 and TRBJ1-5, with D possibly TRBD1 on 6 matching bases. Sequencing used peripheral blood. The CDR3 loop reads CASSQDLDREYSNQPQHF. For the CDR3, the DNA is TGTGCCAGCAGCCAAGACTTGGACAGAGAGTATAGCAATCAGCCCCAGCATTTT.